A selection of T cell receptor beta chains follows, all from one sample in a study of CD8+ T cells in alopecia areata. Produced via immunoSEQ multiplex PCR; TCRdb's table is partial and in-frame only. The table lists 130,000 to 150,000 clones, approximately 80% of them singletons. Sequenced material: CD8+ T cells sorted from blood, taken at week 4, from a patient treated with tofacitinib. The receptors shown here come from a human donor with alopecia areata. Both conserved end residues are part of each CDR3. The D gene is left open where the match is weak. Only part of the rows carry a size: once, few, many, or a class if the clone is expanded.

TRBV11-2	TRBD1	TRBJ2-1	NA	TGTGCCAGCAGCATAACCGGGACAGGCAATGAGCAGTTCTTC	CASSITGTGNEQFF
TRBV5-1	NA	TRBJ2-7	NA	TGCGCCAGCAGCTTGGGTAGTTCCTACGAGCAGTACTTC	CASSLGSSYEQYF
TRBV4-1	NA	TRBJ1-2	once	TGCGCCAGCAGCCAAGCTCATATCAGACAGGTTAACTATGGCTACACCTTC	CASSQAHIRQVNYGYTF
TRBV4-3	TRBD2	TRBJ2-3	NA	TGCGCCAGCAGCCAAGGGACTAGCGGGGGGGCAAATACGCAGTATTTT	CASSQGTSGGANTQYF
TRBV30	TRBD1	TRBJ1-2	NA	TGTGCCTGGAGTTTCGACAGGGACCCCGGCTACACCTTC	CAWSFDRDPGYTF
TRBV7-9	NA	TRBJ2-3	NA	TGTGCCAGCAGCCCAAGCACAGATACGCAGTATTTT	CASSPSTDTQYF
TRBV6-6	TRBD2	TRBJ2-7	NA	TGTGCCAGCAGCCCCGCTGCGGGGGGGCCTACCGAGCAGTACTTC	CASSPAAGGPTEQYF
TRBV4-2	NA	TRBJ2-5	NA	TGTGCCAGCAGCCAAGGGTGGGCGCGGCTGCAAGAGACCCAGTACTTC	CASSQGWARLQETQYF
TRBV19	NA	TRBJ1-2	few	TGTGCCAGTACTCCCACCCACGGCTATGGCTACACCTTC	CASTPTHGYGYTF
TRBV10-3	NA	TRBJ1-2	NA	TGTGCCATCAGTGAGTCGGATGGGGGCTATGGCTACACCTTC	CAISESDGGYGYTF
TRBV5-6	NA	TRBJ1-6	NA	TGTGCCAGCAGCTTGGATGGAGATTCACCCCTCCACTTT	CASSLDGDSPLHF
TRBV7-2	NA	TRBJ1-2	NA	TGTGCCAGCAGCTCGAACTACAGGGTCGACTATGGCTACACCTTC	CASSSNYRVDYGYTF
TRBV30	TRBD1	TRBJ2-7	NA	TGTGCCTGGTCAGGGGGAGTTGGGGCCTACGAGCAGTACTTC	CAWSGGVGAYEQYF
TRBV25-1	NA	TRBJ2-1	NA	TGTGCCAGCAGTGAAATGGACACGGCAGCCAATGAGCAGTTCTTC	CASSEMDTAANEQFF
TRBV29-1	TRBD1	TRBJ1-4	NA	TGCAGCGTCTCCGACAGGGTTAATGAAAAACTGTTTTTT	CSVSDRVNEKLFF
TRBV4-1	TRBD2	TRBJ2-3	NA	TGCGCCAGCAGCCCCGAGACTAGCGGATACACAGATACGCAGTATTTT	CASSPETSGYTDTQYF
TRBV19	NA	TRBJ1-1	NA	TGTGCCAGTAGTATCTCGGGTCCCCTTTCGGGCACTGAAGCTTTCTTT	CASSISGPLSGTEAFF
TRBV23-1	TRBD1	TRBJ2-2	NA	TGCGCCAGCAGTCGAAGCGGGACAGGGGACTTCGCCGGGGAGCTGTTTTTT	CASSRSGTGDFAGELFF
TRBV4-2	TRBD1	TRBJ2-7	NA	TGTGCCAGCAGCCAAGAGGGGGCAGGGGGCGCGGACGAGCAGTACTTC	CASSQEGAGGADEQYF
TRBV27	NA	TRBJ1-2	NA	TGTGCCAGCGGCAGGGAGTTAGGCTACACCTTC	CASGRELGYTF
TRBV29-1	NA	TRBJ2-1	once	TGCAGCGTTGAAGGTGCGGGCATCCTCTCCTACAATGAGCAGTTCTTC	CSVEGAGILSYNEQFF
TRBV25-1	NA	TRBJ2-2	NA	TGTGCCAGCACTGGGGAGTCCACCGGGGAGCTGTTTTTT	CASTGESTGELFF
TRBV7-9	NA	TRBJ2-2	NA	TGTGCCAGCACCCCATGGGGACAGAACACCGGGGAGCTGTTTTTT	CASTPWGQNTGELFF
TRBV9	TRBD2	TRBJ2-3	NA	TGTGCCAGCAGCGGGAAGACTAGCGGGGGGCCGACACCTAGCACAGATACGCAGTATTTT	CASSGKTSGGPTPSTDTQYF
TRBV27	TRBD2	TRBJ2-5	NA	TGTGCCAGCAGTTATACGGGGGGGCAAGAGACCCAGTACTTC	CASSYTGGQETQYF
TRBV11-2	TRBD2	TRBJ2-1	NA	TGTGCCAGCAGCCACCGACTAGCGGGGGAGATAAACAATGAGCAGTTCTTC	CASSHRLAGEINNEQFF
TRBV7-2	NA	TRBJ2-1	NA	TGTGCCAGCAGCTTAGCGCTGGGGAATGAGCAGTTCTTC	CASSLALGNEQFF
TRBV7-8	NA	TRBJ2-2	NA	TGTGCCAGCACCACTAGCCTAGGGACTCCGGGGGCCGGGGAGCTGTTTTTT	CASTTSLGTPGAGELFF
TRBV4-1	TRBD2	TRBJ2-3	once	TGCGCCAGCAGCCATCCTCCCACTAGCGGGGGGTCCCCGCTCGGAGATACGCAGTATTTT	CASSHPPTSGGSPLGDTQYF